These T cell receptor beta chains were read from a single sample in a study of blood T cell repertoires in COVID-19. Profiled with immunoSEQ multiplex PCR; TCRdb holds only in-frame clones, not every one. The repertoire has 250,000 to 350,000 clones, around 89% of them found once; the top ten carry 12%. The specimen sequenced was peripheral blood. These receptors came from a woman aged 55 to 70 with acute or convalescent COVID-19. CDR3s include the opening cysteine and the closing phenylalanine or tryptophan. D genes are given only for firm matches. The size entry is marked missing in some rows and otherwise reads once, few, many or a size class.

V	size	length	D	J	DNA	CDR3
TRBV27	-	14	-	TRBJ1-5	TGTGCCAGCAGTTTCGCCGGGGGCAATCAGCCCCAGCATTTT	CASSFAGGNQPQHF
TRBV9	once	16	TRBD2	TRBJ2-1	TGTGCCAGCAGCGTAGGAACTAGCGGGTCCTACAATGAGCAGTTCTTC	CASSVGTSGSYNEQFF
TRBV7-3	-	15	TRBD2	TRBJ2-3	TGTGCCAGCAGCCCTCGGGGGGGGAGCACAGATACGCAGTATTTT	CASSPRGGSTDTQYF
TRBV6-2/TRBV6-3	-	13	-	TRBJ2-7	TGTGCCAGCAGCCTACAGGAATCCTACGAGCAGTACTTC	CASSLQESYEQYF
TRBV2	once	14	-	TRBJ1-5	TGTGCCAGCAGTCAACAGGCTTCAGGTCAGCCCCAGCATTTT	CASSQQASGQPQHF
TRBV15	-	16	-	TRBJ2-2	TGTGCCACCAGCAACCGGGAACAATCTTCCACCGGGGAGCTGTTTTTT	CATSNREQSSTGELFF
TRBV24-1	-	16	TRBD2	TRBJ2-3	TGTGCCACCAGTGATCCTCTAGCGGGGCAACTCAGTACGCAGTATTTT	CATSDPLAGQLSTQYF
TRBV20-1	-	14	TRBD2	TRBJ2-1	TGCAGTGCTAGTCTGCTAGCGGGGAACGATGAGCAGTTCTTC	CSASLLAGNDEQFF
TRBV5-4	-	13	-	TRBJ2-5	TGTGCCAGCAGCTTGGCCATCCAAGAGACCCAGTACTTC	CASSLAIQETQYF
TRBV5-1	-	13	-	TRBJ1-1	TGCGCCAGCAGCCCCCCGGCCGGACAGGAAGCTTTCTTT	CASSPPAGQEAFF
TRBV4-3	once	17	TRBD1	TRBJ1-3	TGCGCCAGCAGCCACAACTCGGGACAGCGCTCTGGAAACACCATATATTTT	CASSHNSGQRSGNTIYF
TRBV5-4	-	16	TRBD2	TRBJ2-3	TGTGCCAGCAGCCCCGGGAGCGGGGGGAACTCAGATACGCAGTATTTT	CASSPGSGGNSDTQYF
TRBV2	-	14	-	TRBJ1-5	TGTGCCAGCAGAACAGGGATTAGCAATCAGCCCCAGCATTTT	CASRTGISNQPQHF
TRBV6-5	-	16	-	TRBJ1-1	TGTGCCAGCAGTTACCCCCCCAGGGCGGTGAACACTGAAGCTTTCTTT	CASSYPPRAVNTEAFF
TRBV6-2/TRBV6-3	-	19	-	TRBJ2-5	TGTGCCAGCAGTTACGGACGCGGGACCCGACTTTCCATCCCCGAGACCCAGTACTTC	CASSYGRGTRLSIPETQYF
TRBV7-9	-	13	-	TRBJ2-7	TGTGCCAGCAGCTTACAGACCCTCGGGGAGCAGTACTTC	CASSLQTLGEQYF
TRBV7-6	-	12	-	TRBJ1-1	TGTGCCAGCAGCCCAACAACAGGGCATGCTTTCTTT	CASSPTTGHAFF
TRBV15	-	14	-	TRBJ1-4	TGTGCCACCAGCAGCGGGACAAACCCCGAAAAACTGTTTTTT	CATSSGTNPEKLFF
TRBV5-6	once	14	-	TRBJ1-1	TGTGCCAGCAGCCCCTATACCTTGAACACTGAAGCTTTCTTT	CASSPYTLNTEAFF
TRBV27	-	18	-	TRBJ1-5	TGTGCCAGCAGTTTATCCTGGACAGAGGTGTATAGCAATCAGCCCCAGCATTTT	CASSLSWTEVYSNQPQHF
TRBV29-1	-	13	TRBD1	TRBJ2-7	TGCAGCGTTGGGGACAGGGCCCGCTACGAGCAGTACTTC	CSVGDRARYEQYF
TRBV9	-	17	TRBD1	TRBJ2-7	TGTGCCAGCAGCGTAGGGCAGGGGGTGGCGGCTAGCTACGAGCAGTACTTC	CASSVGQGVAASYEQYF
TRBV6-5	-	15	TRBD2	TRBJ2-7	TGTGCCAGCAGGGGCCGGGAGGGAGGAACCTACGAGCAGTACTTC	CASRGREGGTYEQYF
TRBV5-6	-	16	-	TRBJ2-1	TGTGCCAGCAGCGCCCCGTCCTGGGCCCTTTACAATGAGCAGTTCTTC	CASSAPSWALYNEQFF
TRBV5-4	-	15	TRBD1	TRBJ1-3	TGTGCCAGCAGCTCAGGGACAGGGGGCCGGAACACCATATATTTT	CASSSGTGGRNTIYF
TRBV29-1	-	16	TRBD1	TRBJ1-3	TGCAGCGTTGATTCCGGAGGGACAGGGTCGGTTCGCACCATATATTTT	CSVDSGGTGSVRTIYF
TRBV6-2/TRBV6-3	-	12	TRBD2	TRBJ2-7	TGTGCCAGCAGTCGGGACTACGGGGGGCAGTACTTC	CASSRDYGGQYF
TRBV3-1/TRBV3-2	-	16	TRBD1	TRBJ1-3	TGTGCCAGCAGCCTTCAGGGGGCATTGGCTGGAAACACCATATATTTT	CASSLQGALAGNTIYF
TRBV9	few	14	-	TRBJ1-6	TGTGCCAGCAGCGCCGGAGGTATTAATTCACCCCTCCACTTT	CASSAGGINSPLHF
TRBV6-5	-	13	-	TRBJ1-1	TGTGCCAGCAGTTACTCGGCGAACACTGAAGCTTTCTTT	CASSYSANTEAFF
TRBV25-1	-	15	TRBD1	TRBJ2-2	TGTGCCAGCAGTCCGGACAGGGGACGTGGCGGGGAGCTGTTTTTT	CASSPDRGRGGELFF
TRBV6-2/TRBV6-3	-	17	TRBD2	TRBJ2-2	TGTGCCAGCAGTTACGCCGCAACTAGCGCGAACACCGGGGAGCTGTTTTTT	CASSYAATSANTGELFF
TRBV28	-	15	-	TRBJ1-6	TGTGCCAGCAGTTTACAGATAAAAACCCCCCTCCCCCTCCACTTT	CASSLQIKTPLPLHF
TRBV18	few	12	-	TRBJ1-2	TGTGCCAGCTCACCGACAGGAGATGGCTACACCTTC	CASSPTGDGYTF
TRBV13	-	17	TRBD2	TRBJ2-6	TGTGCCAGCAGCCATAGCGGGGGCCGCTCTGGGGCCAACGTCCTGACTTTC	CASSHSGGRSGANVLTF
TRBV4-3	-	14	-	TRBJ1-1	TGCGCCAGCAGCCAAGATCTAGTGGGCACTGAAGCTTTCTTT	CASSQDLVGTEAFF
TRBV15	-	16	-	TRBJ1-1	TGTGCCACCAGCAGAGATCAGCAGACACTTGAGACTGAAGCTTTCTTT	CATSRDQQTLETEAFF
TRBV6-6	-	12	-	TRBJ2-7	TGTGCCAGCAGTTACAATGAGGGAGAGCAGTACTTC	CASSYNEGEQYF
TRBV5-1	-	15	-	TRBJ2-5	TGCGCCAGCCGTACGGGGGGCGACCCCCAAGAGACCCAGTACTTC	CASRTGGDPQETQYF
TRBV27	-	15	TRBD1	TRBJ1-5	TGTGCCAGCCGAAGGGGGACAGATAGCAATCAGCCCCAGCATTTT	CASRRGTDSNQPQHF
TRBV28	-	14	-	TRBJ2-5	TGTGCCAGTAACTTGGCGGGCTCCCAAGAGACCCAGTACTTC	CASNLAGSQETQYF
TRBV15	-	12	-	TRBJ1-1	TGTGCCACCAGCTCTACACTTAGGGGAGCTTTCTTT	CATSSTLRGAFF
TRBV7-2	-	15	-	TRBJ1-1	TGTGCCAGCACCCCATCCGGGGAGGTGAACACTGAAGCTTTCTTT	CASTPSGEVNTEAFF
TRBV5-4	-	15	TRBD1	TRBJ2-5	TGTGCCAGCAGCTGGGGACAGGGGGGAAGTGAGACCCAGTACTTC	CASSWGQGGSETQYF
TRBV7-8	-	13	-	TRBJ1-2	TGTGCCAGCAGCTTAAACGAGGGACTTGGCTACACCTTC	CASSLNEGLGYTF
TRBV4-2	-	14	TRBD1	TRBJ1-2	TGTGCCAGCAACCAGGCTAGCCCGACAGGGGATTACACCTTC	CASNQASPTGDYTF
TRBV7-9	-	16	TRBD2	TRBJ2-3	TGTGCCAGCAGCGACCAGGGACTAGCCAGCACAGATACGCAGTATTTT	CASSDQGLASTDTQYF
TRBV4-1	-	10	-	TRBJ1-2	TGCGCCAGCAGCCAAGGCGGAATGACCTTC	CASSQGGMTF
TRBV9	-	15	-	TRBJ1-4	TGTGCCAGCAGCGTAGGGGGAGCTCCTAATGAAAAACTGTTTTTT	CASSVGGAPNEKLFF
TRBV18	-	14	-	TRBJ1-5	TGTGCCAGCTCACCATCGGGGGGTGATCAGCCCCAGCATTTT	CASSPSGGDQPQHF
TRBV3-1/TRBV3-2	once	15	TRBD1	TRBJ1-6	TGTGCCAGCAGCTCTCGGGACAGGGGAAATTCACCCCTCCACTTT	CASSSRDRGNSPLHF
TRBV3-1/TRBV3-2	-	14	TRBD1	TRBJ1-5	TGTGCCAGCAGCCAAGGGACAGGAAATCAGCCCCAGCATTTT	CASSQGTGNQPQHF
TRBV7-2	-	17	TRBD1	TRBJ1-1	TGTGCCAGCAGCTTACTGTGGGCAGGGGGCCCGGGCACTGAAGCTTTCTTT	CASSLLWAGGPGTEAFF
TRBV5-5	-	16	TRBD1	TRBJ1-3	TGTGCCAGCAGGGTTATCGCGGGACAGACTGGAAACACCATATATTTT	CASRVIAGQTGNTIYF
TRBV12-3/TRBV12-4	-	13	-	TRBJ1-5	TGTGCCAGCAGTCGAGCAAGCGGCCAGCCCCAGCATTTT	CASSRASGQPQHF
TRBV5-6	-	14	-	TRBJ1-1	TGTGCCAGCAGCTTGGACACAGCGAACACTGAAGCTTTCTTT	CASSLDTANTEAFF
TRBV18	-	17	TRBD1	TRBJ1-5	TGTGCCAGCTCAGCACGACAGGGGGCTCGGGGCAATCAGCCCCAGCATTTT	CASSARQGARGNQPQHF